The 25 T cell receptor beta chains below were found in one sample sequenced in a study of blood T cell repertoires in COVID-19. Sequenced by immunoSEQ multiplex PCR; TCRdb stores in-frame clones only, minus some. The table has approximately 180,000 clones, roughly 88% seen once. Sample: peripheral blood. The receptors derive from a human donor with active or convalescent COVID-19. The donor label of this sample is uncertain.

This chain links TRBV27 with TRBJ2-3, with 14 positions matching TRBD2. Per the germline V gene, CDR1 is MNHEY and CDR2 is SMNVEV (reference sequence). Trimming cost V 5 bases and J 7 bases; bases outside gene matches: 8. The CDR3 consists of 16 residues. The CDR3: CASSDPGTSGGNTQYF. The DNA for the CDR3 is TGTGCCAGCAGTGACCCGGGGACTAGCGGGGGCAATACGCAGTATTTT.

This clone was seen a few times. The rearrangement joins TRBV10-1 to TRBJ2-5; 7 bases match TRBD2. The CDR3 is 14 amino acids. J lost 1 base, V lost 8 bases, and 7 bases had no gene match. Looked up from germline, CDR1 is WNHNN and CDR2 is SYGVQD (reference sequence). The CDR3 DNA sequence: TGCGCCAGCCCTACCATAGCGGGCCAAGAGACCCAGTACTTC. Translated: CASPTIAGQETQYF.

V is TRBV29-1 and J is TRBJ2-3; TRBD1 matches at 10 bases. Germline V gives CDR1 SQVTM, CDR2 ANQGSEA. There are 13 residues in the CDR3. J gave up 3 bases and V 4 bases, and 1 base lay outside the gene matches. CDR3 residues: CSVGGQGTDTQYF. Here the CDR3 DNA reads TGCAGCGTTGGGGGACAGGGGACAGATACGCAGTATTTT.

In its sample, this clone was seen once. The chain couples TRBV5-4 to TRBJ2-5; 11 bases match TRBD1. J was trimmed by 3 bases and V by 4 bases; bases with no gene match: 8. The CDR3 length is 16 residues. The germline V gene encodes CDR1 SGHNT and CDR2 YYREEE (reference sequence). CDR3 amino acids: CASSTGQGAFEETQYF. The CDR3 bases are TGTGCCAGCAGCACCGGACAGGGGGCATTTGAAGAGACCCAGTACTTC. Full variable domain (rest looked up from reference TRBV5-4 and TRBJ2-5): ETGVTQSPTHLIKTRGQQVTLRCSSQSGHNTVSWYQQALGQGPQFIFQYYREEENGRGNFPPRFSGLQFPNYSSELNVNALELDDSALYLCASSTGQGAFEETQYFGPGTRLLVL.

The J gene is TRBJ2-5, the V gene TRBV27, with 12 nucleotides matching TRBD1. The CDR3 is 15 amino acids. In germline, CDR1 is MNHEY, CDR2 SMNVEV (reference sequence). Germline trimming cut 7 bases from V and 3 bases from J; bases unmatched to any gene: 6. The CDR3 nucleotides read TGTGCCAGCACCATGGGGACAGGGGGCGAAGAGACCCAGTACTTC. Protein product: CASTMGTGGEETQYF.

CDR3 sequence: CASTYGIQGDEQFF. The CDR3 nucleotides are TGTGCCAGCACCTACGGGATCCAGGGGGATGAGCAGTTCTTC. V usage is TRBV18 and J usage is TRBJ2-1; TRBD1 matches at 7 bases. The CDR3 sequence is 14 residues long. From germline, CDR1 is KGHSH and CDR2 LQKENI. The trim removed 8 bases at V and 8 bases at J, leaving 12 bases unmatched.

This chain uses TRBV27 with TRBJ1-2; no firm D call. The CDR3 is 15 amino acids. Deletions cut 0 bases from V and 4 bases from J, with 12 bases between. Germline assignment: CDR1 MNHEY and CDR2 SMNVEV (reference sequence). CDR3 residues: CASSLSTVSLYGYTF. For the CDR3, the DNA is TGTGCCAGCAGTTTATCCACAGTGTCCCTCTATGGCTACACCTTC.

V and J are TRBV11-2 and TRBJ2-7; a weak D match, TRBD1 (5 bases). In germline, CDR1 is SGHAT, CDR2 FQNNGV. Trimming took 5 bases from V and 0 from J, leaving 11 bases between them. The CDR3 runs to 14 residues. The CDR3 DNA is TGTGCCAGCAGCACCTGGGGCAACTCCTACGAGCAGTACTTC. This encodes CASSTWGNSYEQYF.

V is TRBV14 and J is TRBJ2-7; possible D gene TRBD2, 6 bases. V was cut by 0 bases and J by 3 bases, with 9 bases left in between. This CDR3 spans 14 amino acids. CDR1 is SGHDN, CDR2 FVKESK, per germline. The CDR3 loop reads CASSQDLGGYEQYF. The CDR3 region has the DNA TGTGCCAGCAGCCAAGATCTGGGGGGCTACGAGCAGTACTTC.

The rearrangement joins TRBV28 to TRBJ1-1, with 7 bases identical to TRBD1. This CDR3 region has 11 residues. CDR1 MDHEN and CDR2 SYDVKM come from the germline V gene. The J segment lost 7 bases and the V segment lost 9 bases, leaving 5 bases of the junction unmatched. In nucleotides, the CDR3 is TGTGCCAGTGACAGGGTAGGTGAAGCTTTCTTT. Translated, it gives CASDRVGEAFF.

This sequence joins TRBV27 and TRBJ2-6, with TRBD1 as a possible D gene (6 bases). Per germline, CDR1 MNHEY and CDR2 SMNVEV (reference sequence). V was pared by 5 bases and J by 4 bases, with 15 bases between. The CDR3 spans 16 residues. The CDR3 loop reads CASSPQAGDGANVLTF. CDR3 bases: TGTGCCAGCAGTCCCCAGGCAGGGGACGGGGCCAACGTCCTGACTTTC.

The chain combines TRBV5-4 with TRBJ2-7; 7 positions match TRBD1. Germline V lookup: CDR1 SGHNT, CDR2 YYREEE (reference sequence). Germline trimming cut 5 bases from V and 2 bases from J; bases unmatched to any gene: 7. The CDR3 loop spans 14 amino acids. The CDR3 DNA is TGTGCCAGCAGTTTGCCGGGACAGACCTACGAGCAGTACTTC. It is translated as CASSLPGQTYEQYF.

The gene calls are TRBV24-1 and TRBJ1-2; D not certain. The CDR3 contains 11 residues. The V gene's germline CDR1 is KGHDR and CDR2 SFDVKD. V was clipped by 5 bases and J by 10 bases, with 10 bases between them. CDR3: CATSGGVLYTF. CDR3 nucleotides: TGTGCCACCAGTGGCGGGGTGCTCTACACCTTC.

The table lists this clone with a few counts. This rearrangement joins TRBV19 to TRBJ1-5, with 10 positions matching TRBD1. Germline CDR1 is LNHDA and CDR2 is SQIVND (reference sequence). This CDR3 contains 16 residues. The trim removed 4 bases at V and 3 bases at J, leaving 6 bases unmatched. CDR3 amino acids: CASSTRQGAFNQPQHF. In DNA form, the CDR3 reads TGTGCCAGTAGTACGAGACAGGGGGCCTTCAATCAGCCCCAGCATTTT.

This clone was seen just once. This chain uses TRBV18 with TRBJ2-7, with 8 nucleotides matching TRBD2. This CDR3 has 15 amino acids. The trim removed 1 base at V and 3 bases at J, leaving 5 bases unmatched. The germline V gene has CDR1 KGHSH and CDR2 LQKENI. The CDR3 nucleotides are TGTGCCAGCTCACCACTAGCGGGGACAAACTACGAGCAGTACTTC. It translates to CASSPLAGTNYEQYF. Drawing the rest from reference TRBV18 and TRBJ2-7, the complete variable domain is NAGVMQNPRHLVRRRGQEARLRCSPMKGHSHVYWYRQLPEEGLKFMVYLQKENIIDESGMPKERFSAEFPKEGPSILRIQQVVRGDSAAYFCASSPLAGTNYEQYFGPGTRLTVT.

CDR3 DNA sequence: TGTGCCAGCAGTGATTTGCGCGCAACTAATGAAAAACTGTTTTTT. Its translation: CASSDLRATNEKLFF. The chain employs TRBV25-1 and TRBJ1-4; D remains unclear. CDR1 is MGHDK and CDR2 is SYGVNS in the germline V gene. This CDR3 is built from 15 residues. Trimming removed 3 bases from V and 0 bases from J, with 8 bases in between. Full variable domain (outside the CDR3, taken from reference TRBV25-1 and TRBJ1-4): EADIYQTPRYLVIGTGKKITLECSQTMGHDKMYWYQQDPGMELHLIHYSYGVNSTEKGDLSSESTVSRIRTEHFPLTLESARPSHTSQYLCASSDLRATNEKLFFGSGTQLSVL.

This sequence joins TRBV5-4 and TRBJ2-7; 15 bases map to TRBD2. Germline V CDR1 and CDR2: SGHNT, YYREEE (reference sequence). The CDR3 loop spans 13 amino acids. V lost 3 bases, J lost 11 bases, and 3 bases stayed unmatched. In DNA form, the CDR3 reads TGTGCCAGCAGCTACGGACTAGCGGGGGGGAAGTACTTC. Translated: CASSYGLAGGKYF.

The V and J genes are TRBV9 and TRBJ2-3; 10 nucleotides align to TRBD2. CDR1 is SGDLS and CDR2 is YYNGEE in the germline V gene. The CDR3 is 15 amino acids. V shed 6 bases, J shed 1 base, and the junction held 5 bases outside the gene matches. The CDR3 DNA follows: TGTGCCAGCACCAAAACTAGCGGGGGCACAGATACGCAGTATTTT. This gives the protein CASTKTSGGTDTQYF.

The V call is TRBV9, the J call TRBJ2-4, with D possibly matching TRBD2 (6 bases). The length of the CDR3 is 13 residues. From germline, CDR1 is SGDLS and CDR2 YYNGEE. Trimming took 7 bases from V and 6 from J, leaving 14 bases between them. CDR3 sequence (DNA): TGTGCCAGCTCCGAAGGGGACTTAAACATTCAGTACTTC. Translated: CASSEGDLNIQYF.

This chain links TRBV11-3 with TRBJ1-1; TRBD1 aligns across 7 bases. Germline V gene data show CDR1 as SGHNT and CDR2 as YENEEA. V lost 5 bases, J lost 5 bases, and 5 bases stayed unmatched. The CDR3 runs 13 residues. CDR3 DNA: TGTGCCAGCAGCCCGGACAGGATGACTGAAGCTTTCTTT. Its protein product is CASSPDRMTEAFF.

The V gene is TRBV7-3, the J gene TRBJ2-1; 14 bases are a match to TRBD2. With V trimmed by 1 base and J by 0 bases, 14 bases remained unmatched. This CDR3 has 22 residues. Germline CDR1 SGHTA, CDR2 FQGTGA. CDR3 protein: CASSLRGRTSGGPRISYNEQFF. CDR3 coding DNA: TGTGCCAGCAGCTTAAGGGGCAGGACTAGCGGGGGGCCTAGGATCTCCTACAATGAGCAGTTCTTC.

The chain employs TRBV9 and TRBJ2-3, with 9 bases aligning to TRBD2. CDR1 is SGDLS and CDR2 is YYNGEE in the germline V gene. The length of the CDR3 is 19 residues. With 2 bases clipped from V and 3 bases from J, the junction kept 16 bases outside the gene matches. The CDR3: CASSVGGGAKSLNTDTQYF. Written as DNA, the CDR3 is TGTGCCAGCAGCGTTGGCGGGGGGGCCAAATCTTTGAATACAGATACGCAGTATTTT.

The chain carries TRBV9 and TRBJ2-1; 8 bases agree with TRBD1. CDR1 is SGDLS, CDR2 YYNGEE, per germline. V lost 0 bases and J lost 7; bases outside the gene matches: 9. CDR3 size: 16 residues. In nucleotides, the CDR3 is TGTGCCAGCAGCGTAGGAGGGACAGGAAGGAAAAATGAGCAGTTCTTC. Protein sequence: CASSVGGTGRKNEQFF.

This chain joins TRBV15 and TRBJ2-7; weak D call: TRBD1 (5 bases). Trimming took 5 bases from V and 2 from J, leaving 13 bases between them. CDR1 and CDR2 (germline): LNHNV, YYDKDF (reference sequence). This CDR3 region has 14 residues. This CDR3 reads CATSVLQVTYEQYF. The DNA of the CDR3 is TGTGCCACCAGCGTGCTACAGGTTACCTACGAGCAGTACTTC.

This clone was counted at least ten times. CDR3 amino acids: CASSFLDRGPYYGYTF. DNA of the CDR3: TGTGCCAGCAGCTTCCTGGACAGGGGGCCATACTATGGCTACACCTTC. The chain employs TRBV7-3 and TRBJ1-2; 11 bases agree with TRBD1. V gave up 3 bases and J gave up 3 bases; unmatched junction bases: 6. Germline V gene data show CDR1 as SGHTA and CDR2 as FQGTGA. CDR3 length equals 16 residues. Supplemented by reference TRBV7-3 and TRBJ1-2, the full variable domain reads GAGVSQTPSNKVTEKGKYVELRCDPISGHTALYWYRQSLGQGPEFLIYFQGTGAADDSGLPNDRFFAVRPEGSVSTLKIQRTERGDSAVYLCASSFLDRGPYYGYTFGSGTRLTVV.